The clone carrying this TCR beta chain occurred many times. Its target is not known. One end of the junction varies from germline; a read error may be responsible. The CDR3 regions of TCR beta were amplified from RNA transcripts. The primer set for the first-round RT-PCR of the TCR CDR3 was HTBI. MiXCR, applied by TCRdb to the multiplex PCR reads, yields one record per CDR3 protein. The sample includes roughly 350,000 distinct CDR3 sequences, over 11% seen only once; the top ten take under 30%. Germline values: CDR1 MDHEN, CDR2 SYDVKM. This CDR3 spans 12 amino acids. This record belongs to a study of T cells in Graves' hyperthyroidism and ophthalmopathy. Study results and caveats: Also found in blood were most expanded thyroid clonotypes above 0.001.

The chain recombines TRBV28 with TRBJ1-2; D may be TRBD1 (5 bases). The TCR was taken from a woman aged 30 to 39 with Graves' hyperthyroidism. The sequenced material came from blood. DNA for the CDR3: TGTGCCAGCAGTTCAGGGAGCTATCGCTACACCTTC. Its translation: CASSSGSYRYTF.